These 20 T cell receptor beta chains were sequenced from one sample in a study of T cells in Graves' hyperthyroidism and ophthalmopathy. From RNA transcripts, TCR beta CDR3 regions were amplified. Initially, a first-round RT-PCR of the TCR CDR3 employed the HTBI primer set. From the multiplex PCR reads, TCRdb called clonotypes with MiXCR, one entry per CDR3 protein. The profile shows over 350,000 distinct CDR3 sequences, around 15% of them singletons. Sequencing was carried out using blood. The receptors were gathered from a man between 45 and 60 years old with Graves' ophthalmopathy.

The chain joins TRBV25-1 to TRBJ2-1; D is perhaps TRBD1 (6 bases). Trimming took off 4 bases at V and 0 bases at J, with 13 bases between the two ends. The CDR3 runs 16 residues. Germline CDR1 and CDR2: MGHDK and SYGVNS. The DNA of the CDR3 is TGTGCCAGCAGTGGCCCGCCCAGGGGCTCCTACAATGAGCAGTTCTTC. It specifies CASSGPPRGSYNEQFF.

This clonotype was seen only a few times. The chain links TRBV5-4 to TRBJ1-1; a possible D gene is TRBD1 (5 bases). The germline V and J ends were trimmed by 4 bases and 11 bases, with 15 bases remaining between them. This CDR3 contains 12 residues. Per the germline V gene, CDR1 is SGHNT and CDR2 is YYREEE (reference sequence). CDR3: CASSRDGWEAFF. The CDR3 nucleotides read TGTGCCAGCAGCCGGGACGGTTGGGAGGCTTTCTTT. The variable domain in full, with the rest retrieved from reference TRBV5-4 and TRBJ1-1, is ETGVTQSPTHLIKTRGQQVTLRCSSQSGHNTVSWYQQALGQGPQFIFQYYREEENGRGNFPPRFSGLQFPNYSSELNVNALELDDSALYLCASSRDGWEAFFGQGTRLTVV.

This clonotype was detected a few times. Compared with germline, one end of the junction differs, possibly owing to a read error. The rearrangement links TRBV6-1 to TRBJ2-7; D not certain. Germline V gene data show CDR1 as MNHNS and CDR2 as SASEGT. The CDR3 has 13 amino acids. For the CDR3, the DNA is TGTACCAGCAGACGAGGTTGGGACTACGAGCAGTACTTC. It codes for CTSRRGWDYEQYF.

This clonotype was detected many times. The chain combines TRBV20-1 with TRBJ2-3; D is undetermined. The CDR3 is made up of 13 amino acids. Looked up from germline, CDR1 is DFQATT and CDR2 is SNEGSKA (reference sequence). Trimming removed 3 bases at V and 4 bases at J, with 11 bases between. In DNA, the CDR3 is TGCAGTGCTAGCATGTTCGTTTCAGATACGCAGTATTTT. Translated, it gives CSASMFVSDTQYF.

This chain connects TRBV11-1 to TRBJ2-7, with no clear D. The CDR3 spans 13 residues. Germline V gives CDR1 SGHAT, CDR2 FQDESV (reference sequence). Trimming removed 11 bases from V and 6 bases from J, with 20 bases in between. DNA for the CDR3: TGTGCCGGCACCAGAGCTGCAAAATTCGAGCAGTACTTC. Translated: CAGTRAAKFEQYF.

The table lists this clonotype with many counts. This chain uses TRBV6-1 with TRBJ2-2; no clear D gene. The CDR3 is made up of 14 amino acids. Germline loops: CDR1 MNHNS, CDR2 SASEGT. Trimming shortened V by 5 bases and J by 1 base, and 8 bases separated the two germline ends. CDR3 in amino acids: CASSPSRNTGELFF. The CDR3, as DNA: TGTGCCAGCAGTCCGTCCAGGAACACCGGGGAGCTGTTTTTT.

The chain has TRBV5-5 and TRBJ1-6; TRBD1 aligns across 7 bases. Trimming took 4 bases from V and 13 from J; bases not matched to a gene: 14. The CDR3 consists of 15 residues. Germline CDR1 is SGHKS and CDR2 is YYEKEE (reference sequence). In DNA, the CDR3 is TGTGCCAGCAGCGGATGGGACAGCGCCACGGCGCCCCTCCACTTT. The encoded protein is CASSGWDSATAPLHF. Full variable domain (outside the CDR3, taken from reference TRBV5-5 and TRBJ1-6): DAGVTQSPTHLIKTRGQQVTLRCSPISGHKSVSWYQQVLGQGPQFIFQYYEKEERGRGNFPDRFSARQFPNYSSELNVNALLLGDSALYLCASSGWDSATAPLHFGNGTRLTVT.

This clonotype was counted at least ten times. The rearrangement links TRBV6-1 to TRBJ2-5, with TRBD1 as a possible D gene (6 bases). The CDR3 is made up of 14 amino acids. V was cut by 4 bases and J by 4 bases, with 13 bases left in between. CDR1 is MNHNS, CDR2 SASEGT, per germline. CDR3 coding DNA: TGTGCCAGCAGTGCGGACAGACCTTCAGAGACCCAGTACTTC. This encodes CASSADRPSETQYF.

This clonotype was seen only a few times. This chain connects TRBV19 to TRBJ2-1; maybe TRBD2 (5 bases). The CDR3 length is 14 residues. Germline CDR1 LNHDA, CDR2 SQIVND (reference sequence). V was clipped by 1 base and J by 7 bases, with 11 bases between them. The CDR3 loop is CASSIVGGPNEQFF. In DNA, the CDR3 is TGTGCCAGTAGTATAGTCGGAGGCCCAAATGAGCAGTTCTTC.

The chain combines TRBV6-2 or TRBV6-3 with TRBJ2-3, with D possibly being TRBD2 (5 bases). V dropped 11 bases and J dropped 10 bases, with 16 bases sitting between them. Germline V gives CDR1 MNHEY, CDR2 SVGEGT. This CDR3 spans 11 amino acids. DNA of the CDR3: TGTGCCGCTGGGCTGAGGGATGCGCAGTATTTT. It is translated as CAAGLRDAQYF.

The chain uses TRBV20-1 and TRBJ1-5; D remains ambiguous. Germline assignment: CDR1 DFQATT and CDR2 SNEGSKA (reference sequence). Trimming removed 6 bases from V and 6 bases from J, with 21 bases in between. There are 15 residues in the CDR3. The CDR3 DNA reads as TGCAGTGCCAGCCCTAGCGTGGGTGGGGTTCAGCCCCAGCATTTT. Translation: CSASPSVGGVQPQHF.

The sample holds a few counts of this clonotype. The V call is TRBV19, the J call TRBJ2-5; 11 bases align to TRBD1. CDR3 length equals 15 residues. Per germline, CDR1 LNHDA and CDR2 SQIVND (reference sequence). The junction had 7 bases not matched to a gene; V was cut back by 5 bases and J by 5 bases. CDR3 sequence reads: CASSLGQGATETQYF. Written as DNA, the CDR3 is TGTGCCAGTAGTCTAGGACAGGGGGCGACGGAGACCCAGTACTTC.

This clonotype has at least ten counts. V and J are TRBV4-1 and TRBJ2-5, with D tentatively TRBD1 (6 bases). The CDR3 is 14 residues long. Trimming cost V 1 base and J 1 base, with 7 bases left between them. The germline CDR1 and CDR2 sequences are MGHRA and YSYEKL. DNA of the CDR3: TGCGCCAGCAGCCAAGGGACAGTCCAAGAGACCCAGTACTTC. This sequence encodes CASSQGTVQETQYF.

Many counts were recorded for this clonotype. This chain joins TRBV5-5 and TRBJ2-2, with TRBD2 matching 13 bases. J gave up 4 bases and V 1 base, and 4 bases lay outside the gene matches. The CDR3 is 17 residues long. CDR1 and CDR2 (germline): SGHKS, YYEKEE (reference sequence). Written as DNA, the CDR3 is TGTGCCAGCAGCTTGAGACTAGCGGGAGGTCCCACCGGGGAGCTGTTTTTT. Encoded protein: CASSLRLAGGPTGELFF.

This clonotype was found many times. The CDR3 nucleotides read TGCAGTGCTAGACCCTCCTACACGGATGAGCAGTTCTTC. Translation: CSARPSYTDEQFF. This chain joins TRBV20-1 and TRBJ2-1; D is undetermined. Per the germline V gene, CDR1 is DFQATT and CDR2 is SNEGSKA (reference sequence). This CDR3 is 13 amino acids long. The V end was cut by 2 bases, the J end by 8 bases, with 13 bases between.

This clonotype was observed many times. The chain joins TRBV29-1 to TRBJ1-1; no reliable D call. The CDR3 runs 13 residues. Per germline, CDR1 SQVTM and CDR2 ANQGSEA. V lost 4 bases to trimming and J lost 5 bases, with 14 bases between them. The CDR3 coding sequence is TGCAGCGTTGCGCGAGTTCTGCAGACTGAAGCTTTCTTT. Amino acids: CSVARVLQTEAFF.

The chain is built from TRBV2 and TRBJ2-2, with 8 bases lining up with TRBD1. From germline, CDR1 is SNHLY and CDR2 FYNNEI. After removal of 8 bases from V and 4 bases from J, the junction contained 12 bases not matched to a gene. The CDR3 spans 16 residues. CDR3: CASRARQGISTGELFF. Here the CDR3 DNA reads TGTGCCAGCCGTGCGAGACAGGGGATCAGCACCGGGGAGCTGTTTTTT.

The chain links TRBV6-5 to TRBJ2-7, with 12 bases lining up with TRBD1. Germline V gene lookup returns CDR1 MNHEY and CDR2 SVGAGI. V shed 8 bases and J 7 bases; nucleotides not matched to a gene: 9. The CDR3 is made up of 14 amino acids. The CDR3 here is CASGGGQGAREQYF. The CDR3 DNA sequence: TGTGCCAGCGGAGGGGGACAGGGGGCGCGGGAGCAGTACTTC.

This rearrangement joins TRBV9 to TRBJ2-1; no firm D call. Trimming took off 2 bases at V and 4 bases at J, with 13 bases between the two ends. CDR1 SGDLS and CDR2 YYNGEE come from the germline V gene. The CDR3 is made up of 15 amino acids. CDR3 DNA sequence: TGTGCCAGCAGCGTCCCCCCAACAGCGTACAATGAGCAGTTCTTC. It encodes CASSVPPTAYNEQFF.

There are many counts of this clonotype. V is TRBV15 and J is TRBJ1-3, with D uncertain. Per germline, CDR1 LNHNV and CDR2 YYDKDF (reference sequence). Trimming removed 0 bases from V and 1 base from J, with 7 bases in between. This CDR3 spans 15 amino acids. CDR3 sequence reads: CATSRDLQSGNTIYF. In nucleotides, the CDR3 is TGTGCCACCAGCAGAGATCTACAGTCTGGAAACACCATATATTTT.